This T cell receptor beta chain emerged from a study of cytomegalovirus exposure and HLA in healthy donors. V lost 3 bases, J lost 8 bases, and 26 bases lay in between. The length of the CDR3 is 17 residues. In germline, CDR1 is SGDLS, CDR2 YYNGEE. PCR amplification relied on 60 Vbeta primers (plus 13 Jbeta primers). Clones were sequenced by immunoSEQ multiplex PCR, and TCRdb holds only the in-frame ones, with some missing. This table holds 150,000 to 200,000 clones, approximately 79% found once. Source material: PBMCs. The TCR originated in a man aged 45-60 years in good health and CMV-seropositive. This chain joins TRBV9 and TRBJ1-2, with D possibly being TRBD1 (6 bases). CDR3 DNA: TGTGCCAGCAGCGAGGGGGAGAGGGTCAAGACAAAGGACGGCTACACCTTC. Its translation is CASSEGERVKTKDGYTF.